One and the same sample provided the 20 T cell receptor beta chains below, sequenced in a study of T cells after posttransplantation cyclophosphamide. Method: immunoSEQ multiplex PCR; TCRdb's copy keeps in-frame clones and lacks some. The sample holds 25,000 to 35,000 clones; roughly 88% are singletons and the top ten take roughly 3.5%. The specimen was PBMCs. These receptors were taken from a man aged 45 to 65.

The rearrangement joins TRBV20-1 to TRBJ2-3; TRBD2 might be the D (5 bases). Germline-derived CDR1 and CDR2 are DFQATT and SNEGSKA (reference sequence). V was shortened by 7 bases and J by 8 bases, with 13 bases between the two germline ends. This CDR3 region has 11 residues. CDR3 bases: TGCAGTGTTTTAGTCCTAGCTACGCAGTATTTT. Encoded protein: CSVLVLATQYF.

The CDR3 DNA follows: TGTGCCAGCAGCCCGACAGAGGCCGAGCAGTACTTC. This translates into CASSPTEAEQYF. The chain recombines TRBV11-1 with TRBJ2-7; perhaps TRBD1 as D (5 bases). V lost 5 bases, J lost 6 bases, and 11 bases lay in between. CDR1 SGHAT and CDR2 FQDESV come from the germline V gene (reference sequence). The CDR3 has 12 residues. Using reference TRBV11-1 and TRBJ2-7 for the parts outside the CDR3, the full variable domain is EAEVAQSPRYKITEKSQAVAFWCDPISGHATLYWYRQILGQGPELLVQFQDESVVDDSQLPKDRFSAERLKGVDSTLKIQPAELGDSAMYLCASSPTEAEQYFGPGTRLTVT.

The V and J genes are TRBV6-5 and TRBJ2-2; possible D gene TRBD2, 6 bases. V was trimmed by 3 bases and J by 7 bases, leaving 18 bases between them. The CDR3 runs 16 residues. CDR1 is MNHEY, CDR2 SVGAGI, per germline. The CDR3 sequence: CASSYDRREKIGELFF. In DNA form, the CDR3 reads TGTGCCAGCAGTTATGATCGGCGGGAAAAGATCGGGGAGCTGTTTTTT.

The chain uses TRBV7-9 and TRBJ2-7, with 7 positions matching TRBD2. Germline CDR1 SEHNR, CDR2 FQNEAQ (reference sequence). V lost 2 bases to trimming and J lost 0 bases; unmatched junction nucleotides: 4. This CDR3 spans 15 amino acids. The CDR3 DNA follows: TGTGCCAGCAGCTTAATGAGCGGGGTCTCCTACGAGCAGTACTTC. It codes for CASSLMSGVSYEQYF.

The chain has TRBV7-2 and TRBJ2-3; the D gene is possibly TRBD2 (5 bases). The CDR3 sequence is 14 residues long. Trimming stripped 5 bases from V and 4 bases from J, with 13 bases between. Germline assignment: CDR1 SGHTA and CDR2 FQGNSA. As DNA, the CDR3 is TGTGCCAGCAGCATCACCGGGGTACCAGATACGCAGTATTTT. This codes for CASSITGVPDTQYF.

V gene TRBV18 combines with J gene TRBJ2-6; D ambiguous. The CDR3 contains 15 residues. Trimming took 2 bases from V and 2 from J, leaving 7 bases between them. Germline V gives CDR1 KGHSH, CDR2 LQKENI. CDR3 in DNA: TGTGCCAGCTCACCAGTCGGAGCTGGGGCCAACGTCCTGACTTTC. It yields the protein CASSPVGAGANVLTF.

The chain's CDR3 is CAWSVLLAVNTGELFF. As DNA, the CDR3 is TGTGCCTGGAGTGTTTTGTTAGCGGTGAACACCGGGGAGCTGTTTTTT. The chain has TRBV30 and TRBJ2-2; weak D call: TRBD2 (6 bases). The CDR3 sequence is 16 residues long. Germline CDR1 is GTSNPN and CDR2 is SVGIG (reference sequence). Trimming shortened V by 0 bases and J by 1 base, and 12 bases separated the two germline ends.

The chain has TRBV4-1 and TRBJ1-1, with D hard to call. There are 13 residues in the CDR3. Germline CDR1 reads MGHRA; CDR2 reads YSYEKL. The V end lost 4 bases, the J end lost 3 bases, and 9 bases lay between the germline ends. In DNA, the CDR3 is TGCGCCAGCAGCCGAAAGGAGGACACTGAAGCTTTCTTT. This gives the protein CASSRKEDTEAFF.

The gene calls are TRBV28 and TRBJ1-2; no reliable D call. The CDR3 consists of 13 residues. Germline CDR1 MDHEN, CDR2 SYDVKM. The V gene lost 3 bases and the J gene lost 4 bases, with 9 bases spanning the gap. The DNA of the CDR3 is TGTGCCAGCAGTTTCAACAATTTCTATGGCTACACCTTC. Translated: CASSFNNFYGYTF.

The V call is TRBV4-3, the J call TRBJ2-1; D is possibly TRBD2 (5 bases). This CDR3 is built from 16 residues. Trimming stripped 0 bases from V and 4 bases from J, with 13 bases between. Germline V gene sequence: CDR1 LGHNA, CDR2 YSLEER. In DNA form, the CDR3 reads TGCGCCAGCAGCCAAGATCGAGTAGGACTTTACAATGAGCAGTTCTTC. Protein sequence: CASSQDRVGLYNEQFF.

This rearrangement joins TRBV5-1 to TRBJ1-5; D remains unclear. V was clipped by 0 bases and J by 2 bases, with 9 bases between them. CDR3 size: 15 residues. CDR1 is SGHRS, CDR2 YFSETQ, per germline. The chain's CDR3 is CASSLVGDGNQPQHF. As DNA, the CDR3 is TGCGCCAGCAGCTTGGTGGGAGATGGCAATCAGCCCCAGCATTTT. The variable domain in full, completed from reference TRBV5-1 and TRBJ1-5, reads KAGVTQTPRYLIKTRGQQVTLSCSPISGHRSVSWYQQTPGQGLQFLFEYFSETQRNKGNFPGRFSGRQFSNSRSEMNVSTLELGDSALYLCASSLVGDGNQPQHFGDGTRLSIL.

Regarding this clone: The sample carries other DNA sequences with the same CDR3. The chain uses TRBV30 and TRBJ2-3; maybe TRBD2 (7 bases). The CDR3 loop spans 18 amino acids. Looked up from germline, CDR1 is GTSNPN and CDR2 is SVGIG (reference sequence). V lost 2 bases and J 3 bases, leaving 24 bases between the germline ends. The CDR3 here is CAWSHKGGGRRATDTQYF. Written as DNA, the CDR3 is TGTGCCTGGAGTCACAAGGGCGGGGGCCGAAGGGCGACAGATACGCAGTATTTT. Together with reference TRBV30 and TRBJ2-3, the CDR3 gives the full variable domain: SQTIHQWPATLVQPVGSPLSLECTVEGTSNPNLYWYRQAAGRGLQLLFYSVGIGQISSEVPQNLSASRPQDRQFILSSKKLLLSDSGFYLCAWSHKGGGRRATDTQYFGPGTRLTVL.

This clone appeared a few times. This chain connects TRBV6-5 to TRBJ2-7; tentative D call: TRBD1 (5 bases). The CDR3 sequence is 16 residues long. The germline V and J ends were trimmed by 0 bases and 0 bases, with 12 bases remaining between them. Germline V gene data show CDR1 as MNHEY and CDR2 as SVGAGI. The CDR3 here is CASSYSGQSSSYEQYF. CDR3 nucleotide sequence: TGTGCCAGCAGTTACTCGGGGCAGTCCAGCTCCTACGAGCAGTACTTC.

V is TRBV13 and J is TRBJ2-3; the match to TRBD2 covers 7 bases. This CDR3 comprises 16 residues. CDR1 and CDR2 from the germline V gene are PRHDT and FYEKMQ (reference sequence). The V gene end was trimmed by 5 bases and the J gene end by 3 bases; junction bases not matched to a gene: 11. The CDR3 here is CASSPYLSGQTDTQYF. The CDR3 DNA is TGTGCCAGCAGCCCCTACCTTAGCGGGCAGACAGATACGCAGTATTTT.

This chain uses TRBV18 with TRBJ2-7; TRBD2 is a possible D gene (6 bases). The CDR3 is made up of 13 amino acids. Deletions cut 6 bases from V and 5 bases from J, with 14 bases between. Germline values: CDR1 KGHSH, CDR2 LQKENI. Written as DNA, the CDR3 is TGTGCCAGCTCCCCCGGGGGTTTCGACGAGCAGTACTTC. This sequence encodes CASSPGGFDEQYF.

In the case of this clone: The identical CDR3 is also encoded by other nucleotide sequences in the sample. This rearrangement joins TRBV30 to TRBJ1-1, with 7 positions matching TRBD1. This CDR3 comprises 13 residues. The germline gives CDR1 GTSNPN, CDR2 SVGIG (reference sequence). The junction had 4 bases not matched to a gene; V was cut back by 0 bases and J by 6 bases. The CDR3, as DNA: TGTGCCTGGAGTGTGGGGACAGTCGCTGAAGCTTTCTTT. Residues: CAWSVGTVAEAFF.

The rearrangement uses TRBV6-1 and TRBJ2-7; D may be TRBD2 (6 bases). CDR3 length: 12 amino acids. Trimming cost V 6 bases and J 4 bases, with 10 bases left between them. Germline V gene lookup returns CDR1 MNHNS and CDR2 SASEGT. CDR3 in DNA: TGTGCCAGCAGAGATGCGGGGTACGAGCAGTACTTC. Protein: CASRDAGYEQYF.

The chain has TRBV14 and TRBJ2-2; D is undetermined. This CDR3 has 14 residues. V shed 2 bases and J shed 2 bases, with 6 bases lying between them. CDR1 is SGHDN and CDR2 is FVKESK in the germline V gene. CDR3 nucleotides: TGTGCCAGCAGCCAATTACTAAACACCGGGGAGCTGTTTTTT. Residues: CASSQLLNTGELFF.

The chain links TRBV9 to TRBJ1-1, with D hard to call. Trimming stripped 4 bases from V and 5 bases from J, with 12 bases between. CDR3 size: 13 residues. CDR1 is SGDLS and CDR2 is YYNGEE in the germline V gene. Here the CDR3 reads CASSHGGGTEAFF. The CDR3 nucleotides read TGTGCCAGCAGCCATGGAGGTGGAACTGAAGCTTTCTTT.

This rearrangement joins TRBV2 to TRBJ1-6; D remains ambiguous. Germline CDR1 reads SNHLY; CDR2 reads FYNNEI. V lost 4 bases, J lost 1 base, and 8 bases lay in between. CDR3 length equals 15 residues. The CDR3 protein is CASSVRASYNSPLHF. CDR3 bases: TGTGCCAGCAGTGTGCGGGCTTCCTATAATTCACCCCTCCACTTT.